This T cell receptor beta chain comes out of a study of OX40 agonist ivuxolimab in advanced cancers. At the level of the study: Patients in dose escalation had liver, melanoma, kidney or head and neck cancers. Patients were roughly 81% male with ages roughly 20 to 80, mean 60.

Points from the study as a whole: Partial responders dosed at 0.1-3.0 mg/kg displayed clonal expansion ranking among the lowest.

Worth noting for this clone: What it binds is not known.

Produced via immunoSEQ multiplex PCR; TCRdb's table is partial and in-frame only. Of roughly 60,000 clones in the sample, 86% were seen once. This CDR3 is built from 16 residues. V usage is TRBV21-1 and J usage is TRBJ1-1. TRBV21-1 is marked as a pseudogene. This sequence was found in an adult with an advanced solid tumor such as melanoma, head and neck, liver or kidney cancer. Sequencing was performed on CD4+ or CD8+ T cells sorted from blood, taken in a trial of the OX40 agonist ivuxolimab. The CDR3 coding sequence is TGTGCCAGCAGCCAGGCTAGACGGTGGATGAACACTGAAGCTTTCTTT. This encodes CASSQARRWMNTEAFF.